This T cell receptor (beta chain) was identified during a study of blood T cell repertoires in COVID-19. At the level of the study: Samples representing acute and convalescent COVID-19 were sourced from the United States, Italy and Spain. Sample material is recorded as cDNA or gDNA derived from T cells, B-cell-depleted T cells, or PBMCs.

Per the original data handling: Reference gene primers were amplified, and this amplification served to estimate nucleated cell counts. Some clones are missing from TCRdb's copy, which holds only in-frame ones; the method was immunoSEQ multiplex PCR. The V and J calls and clone size were taken over from that table, and D and trimming were inferred from the DNA. The sample has 110,000 or so clones; more than 65% are singletons. V trimming: 2 bases; J trimming: 1 base; junction bases outside the gene matches: 2. CDR3 length equals 14 residues. Per germline, CDR1 SGHDT and CDR2 YYEEEE. The genes are TRBV5-6 and TRBJ1-1; 7 bases align to TRBD1. The origin of this receptor is a man aged 50 to 60 with acute or convalescent COVID-19. The sequencing sample was made of peripheral blood. As DNA, the CDR3 is TGTGCCAGCAGCTTCGGGACAGAGAACACTGAAGCTTTCTTT. Translating it yields CASSFGTENTEAFF.